The 21 T cell receptor beta chains given below trace back to one sample, sequenced in a study of cytomegalovirus exposure and HLA in healthy donors (dated 2017 in TCRdb). The protocol used for the library was the immunoSEQ multiplex PCR assay. The multiplex PCR relied on a mix of 60 forward primers for TCR Vbeta segments and 13 reverse primers for TCR Jbeta segments. TCRdb retrieved this table from immuneACCESS and kept in-frame rearrangements only. Not all clones are present; in checked studies, unresolved V genes account for under half, and no reason is known for the remainder. The sample table contains fewer than 75,000 clones; only one count was recorded for about four fifths of them. About 4.5% of the sample comes from the top ten. Material: PBMCs. These TCRs come from a woman younger than 45 in good health and CMV-seronegative.

The chain carries TRBV6-1 and TRBJ2-7, with 12 nucleotides matching TRBD1. CDR3 length equals 14 residues. Per the germline V gene, CDR1 is MNHNS and CDR2 is SASEGT. Trimming cost V 10 bases and J 3 bases; bases outside gene matches: 7. The CDR3 nucleotides are TGTGCCACCTGGGGGGACAGGGGGCTCTACGAGCAGTACTTC. This gives the protein CATWGDRGLYEQYF.

The genes are TRBV6-4 and TRBJ1-6; D is possibly TRBD1 (6 bases). In germline, CDR1 is MRHNA, CDR2 SNTAGT. Trimming removed 6 bases from V and 5 bases from J, with 11 bases in between. This CDR3 contains 14 residues. The CDR3: CASSEQGHNSPLHF. The DNA for the CDR3 is TGTGCCAGCAGCGAACAGGGACATAATTCACCCCTCCACTTT.

The J gene is TRBJ2-5, the V gene TRBV29-1, with D unresolved. Per the germline V gene, CDR1 is SQVTM and CDR2 is ANQGSEA. The CDR3 contains 12 residues. The V end lost 3 bases, the J end lost 0 bases, and 5 bases lay between the germline ends. In DNA, the CDR3 is TGCAGCGTTGACAGATACCAAGAGACCCAGTACTTC. Translated, it gives CSVDRYQETQYF.

The chain carries TRBV30 and TRBJ1-5, with a tentative D call TRBD1 (6 bases). Germline assignment: CDR1 GTSNPN and CDR2 SVGIG (reference sequence). Deletions cut 2 bases from V and 7 bases from J, with 12 bases between. This CDR3 has 13 residues. CDR3 sequence reads: CAWSSQGNQPQHF. CDR3 coding DNA: TGTGCCTGGAGTTCCCAGGGGAACCAGCCCCAGCATTTT.

The V and J genes are TRBV9 and TRBJ1-3; D is unresolved. From germline, CDR1 is SGDLS and CDR2 YYNGEE. V was pared by 0 bases and J by 0 bases, with 7 bases between. This CDR3 comprises 15 residues. The CDR3 DNA follows: TGTGCCAGCAGCGTAGGAGTTAGCTCTGGAAACACCATATATTTT. The encoded protein is CASSVGVSSGNTIYF.

A single count supports this clone. V is TRBV15 and J is TRBJ1-5, with a weak D call TRBD1 (6 bases). Germline V CDR1 and CDR2: LNHNV, YYDKDF (reference sequence). The V gene lost 6 bases and the J gene lost 4 bases, with 13 bases spanning the gap. This CDR3 contains 14 residues. As DNA, the CDR3 is TGTGCCACCAGGGCGGACAGTATTAATCAGCCCCAGCATTTT. Its translation: CATRADSINQPQHF.

The V gene is TRBV6-1, the J gene TRBJ2-5; 7 bases fit TRBD1. The CDR3 runs to 14 residues. Germline CDR1 reads MNHNS; CDR2 reads SASEGT. V shed 1 base and J 9 bases; nucleotides not matched to a gene: 8. The CDR3 nucleotides are TGTGCCAGCAGTGAAGGACAGGGCATAGGGGCCCAGTACTTC. It is translated as CASSEGQGIGAQYF.

The V gene is TRBV30, the J gene TRBJ2-2; TRBD1 is a possible D gene (5 bases). Trimming shortened V by 3 bases and J by 6 bases, and 11 bases separated the two germline ends. Per the germline V gene, CDR1 is GTSNPN and CDR2 is SVGIG (reference sequence). This CDR3 contains 13 residues. In DNA, the CDR3 is TGTGCCTGGAGCCTAAAGGGGTCCGGGGAGCTGTTTTTT. It specifies CAWSLKGSGELFF.

This clone was recorded once. The chain recombines TRBV4-3 with TRBJ2-1; D may be TRBD1 (5 bases). The CDR3 loop spans 16 amino acids. Germline CDR1 reads LGHNA; CDR2 reads YSLEER. Trimming shortened V by 0 bases and J by 4 bases, and 13 bases separated the two germline ends. Written as DNA, the CDR3 is TGCGCCAGCAGCCAAGATCCAGGGAAAGGGTACAATGAGCAGTTCTTC. Encoded protein: CASSQDPGKGYNEQFF.

The chain carries TRBV5-1 and TRBJ1-2, with 10 bases identical to TRBD1. The V and J ends lost 4 bases and 8 bases, in that order; junction bases with no gene match: 5. This CDR3 contains 13 residues. Germline lookup yields CDR1 SGHRS and CDR2 YFSETQ. The DNA of the CDR3 is TGCGCCAGCAGCCCGGGACAGGGGTGGGGCTACACCTTC. The encoded protein is CASSPGQGWGYTF.

V gene TRBV30 combines with J gene TRBJ1-1, with TRBD1 matching 7 bases. Germline V gene lookup returns CDR1 GTSNPN and CDR2 SVGIG (reference sequence). The CDR3 has 14 residues. The trim removed 5 bases at V and 1 base at J, leaving 7 bases unmatched. The chain's CDR3 is CAWGITGENTEAFF. The DNA of the CDR3 is TGTGCCTGGGGGATCACAGGGGAGAACACTGAAGCTTTCTTT.

The gene calls are TRBV27 and TRBJ2-7; TRBD1 matches 9 bases. The germline CDR1 and CDR2 sequences are MNHEY and SMNVEV (reference sequence). CDR3 length equals 15 residues. J lost 2 bases, V lost 3 bases, and 5 bases had no gene match. The CDR3 here is CASSFRTGAAYEQYF. In DNA, the CDR3 is TGTGCCAGCAGTTTCCGGACAGGGGCGGCCTACGAGCAGTACTTC.

This sequence joins TRBV9 and TRBJ2-1; 9 bases align to TRBD2. The CDR3 length is 15 residues. The germline CDR1 and CDR2 sequences are SGDLS and YYNGEE. V lost 0 bases to trimming and J lost 6 bases; unmatched junction nucleotides: 4. CDR3: CASSVVGREGNEQFF. In DNA form, the CDR3 reads TGTGCCAGCAGCGTAGTAGGGCGGGAGGGCAATGAGCAGTTCTTC.

V and J are TRBV2 and TRBJ2-7, with TRBD1 identical over 11 bases. V shed 7 bases, J shed 4 bases, and the junction held 9 bases outside the gene matches. Germline loops: CDR1 SNHLY, CDR2 FYNNEI. The CDR3 has 15 amino acids. The chain's CDR3 is CASNALGTGGYEQYF. CDR3 coding DNA: TGTGCCAGCAATGCCCTCGGGACAGGGGGATACGAGCAGTACTTC.

On this clone itself: One end of the junction is discordant with germline, which a read error may explain. The genes are TRBV30 and TRBJ1-1; the D gene is possibly TRBD1 (5 bases). Looked up from germline, CDR1 is GTSNPN and CDR2 is SVGIG (reference sequence). The CDR3 spans 14 residues. CDR3 residues: CAWRTKTVNAEAFF. DNA of the CDR3: TGTGCCTGGAGGACAAAGACAGTGAACGCTGAAGCTTTCTTT. Using reference TRBV30 and TRBJ1-1 for the parts outside the CDR3, the full variable domain is SQTIHQWPATLVQPVGSPLSLECTVEGTSNPNLYWYRQAAGRGLQLLFYSVGIGQISSEVPQNLSASRPQDRQFILSSKKLLLSDSGFYLCAWRTKTVNAEAFFGQGTRLTVV.

The chain joins TRBV29-1 to TRBJ2-5; 7 nucleotides align to TRBD2. The CDR3 spans 12 residues. The germline V gene encodes CDR1 SQVTM and CDR2 ANQGSEA. J was trimmed by 13 bases and V by 5 bases; bases with no gene match: 13. CDR3: CSVWEGNFFPYF. The DNA for the CDR3 is TGCAGCGTTTGGGAGGGTAATTTTTTTCCGTACTTC. The full variable domain, with the rest looked up from reference TRBV29-1 and TRBJ2-5, is SAVISQKPSRDICQRGTSLTIQCQVDSQVTMMFWYRQQPGQSLTLIATANQGSEATYESGFVIDKFPISRPNLTFSTLTVSNMSPEDSSIYLCSVWEGNFFPYFGPGTRLLVL.

The CDR3 region has the DNA TGCGCCAGCAGTGAGGGGGCCTTGACCTACGAGCAGTACTTC. It translates to CASSEGALTYEQYF. The chain is built from TRBV10-2 and TRBJ2-7, with a tentative D call TRBD1 (5 bases). Per the germline V gene, CDR1 is WSHSY and CDR2 is SAAADI. The length of the CDR3 is 14 residues. V lost 2 bases and J lost 2, with 10 bases in between.

This clone was observed a single time. The chain joins TRBV7-2 to TRBJ2-1, with TRBD1 as a possible D gene (5 bases). Germline-derived CDR1 and CDR2 are SGHTA and FQGNSA. Trimming cost V 1 base and J 0 bases, with 7 bases left between them. CDR3 length equals 15 residues. The CDR3 here is CASSLVQGSYNEQFF. The CDR3 DNA reads TGTGCCAGCAGCTTAGTCCAGGGCTCCTACAATGAGCAGTTCTTC.

The CDR3 region has the DNA TGTGCCAGCAGACAGGGGTTTAGCTCCTACGAGCAGTACTTC. Its translation is CASRQGFSSYEQYF. V gene TRBV11-2 combines with J gene TRBJ2-7, with 7 bases aligning to TRBD1. Trimming took 6 bases from V and 0 from J; bases not matched to a gene: 5. This CDR3 has 14 amino acids. CDR1 and CDR2 from the germline V gene are SGHAT and FQNNGV.

The V and J genes are TRBV28 and TRBJ1-5, with 8 bases that match TRBD1. CDR1 is MDHEN, CDR2 SYDVKM, per germline. V dropped 6 bases and J dropped 7; count of bases not matched to a gene: 8. This CDR3 comprises 14 residues. The CDR3 DNA reads TGTGCCAGCAGCACCGACAGGGGAAGACAGCCCCAGCATTTT. Its protein product is CASSTDRGRQPQHF.

This clone was seen a few times. An end of the junction differs from the germline gene, which may be a read error. The gene calls are TRBV6-5 and TRBJ1-1, with D possibly matching TRBD1 (5 bases). CDR1 is MNHEY, CDR2 SVGAGI, per germline. This CDR3 region has 16 residues. CDR3 bases: TGTGCCAGCAGTAACTCGGCGGCGGGGCGGGGTACTGAAGCTTTCTTT. Its translation: CASSNSAAGRGTEAFF.